This entry is about one T cell receptor beta chain. Its antigen is still unknown. There are no base qualities to consult, and no much larger clone falls within one base. Each collaborating institution followed its own protocols to collect whole blood in K2EDTA tubes. Collaborator samples were shipped for TCRbeta analysis as frozen whole blood, isolated PBMCs, or DNA extracted from either sample type. TCRbeta CDR3 regions were amplified from genomic DNA using the immunoSEQ Assay, a bias-controlled multiplex PCR. In the paper's pipeline: The number of nucleated cells in each sample was estimated from the amplification of reference gene primers within the assay. To quantify the absolute abundance of each unique TCRbeta CDR3 rearrangement, sequence reads were collapsed and filtered. For each sample, productive Simpson clonality was calculated by taking the square root of Simpson's diversity index across productive rearrangements. This is the immuneACCESS table as TCRdb keeps it, with only in-frame sequences that have V and J called. A part of the clones is gone; compared with another copy, unresolved V genes explain less than half, and the rest is unexplained. The V and J calls and clone size were taken over from that table, and D and trimming were inferred from the DNA. This sample holds 25,000 to 35,000 clones; 85% to 90% were observed only once. Around 10% of the sample comes from the top ten.

This sample was included in a study of blood T cell repertoires in COVID-19 (dated by TCRdb to 2020 to 2022). At the level of the whole study: The collaborator samples originated in the United States, Italy and Spain and spanned the acute and convalescent phases of COVID-19. Deeply sampled blood TCRbeta repertoires from subjects exposed to, actively infected with, or recovered from COVID-19 were included in the dataset. A freely available public database, intended as a resource for researchers studying the immune response to SARS-CoV-2, is where the repertoires were released. Where available, HLA class I and class II types were taken from metadata supplied by the sample provider and were not determined by assay-based typing. Nearly every sample came with metadata listing a de-identified subject ID, COVID-19 status, age in years and sex. The samples were drawn from the first 160 participants of the ongoing ImmuneRACE study and from some 1,300 subjects provided by 6 global collaborators. The prospective study material was composed of cDNA or gDNA derived from T cells, B-cell-depleted T cells, or PBMCs. Broader findings and caveats from the paper: How much clinical and demographic metadata was included differed by source and by participant, and the metadata was provided uncurated.

The CDR3, from cysteine to phenylalanine, totals 15 residues. The retained sequence is limited to the CDR3, 45 bases, with the frame set at the first base. As encoded in the germline V gene, CDR1 is SGHVS while CDR2 is FQNEAQ. Germline trimming amounts to 5 bases on V and 4 bases on J, with 8 as the count of junction bases outside the gene matches. The sequencing input was peripheral blood. The sequence was collected from a human donor in a cohort sampled during active COVID-19. The donor label of this sample is uncertain. The rearranged segments are TRBV7-8 and TRBJ1-5; 7 bases in the junction line up with TRBD1. The CDR3 region reads CASSQIEGANQPQHF. The nucleotides are TGTGCCAGCAGCCAGATAGAGGGGGCGAATCAGCCCCAGCATTTT.